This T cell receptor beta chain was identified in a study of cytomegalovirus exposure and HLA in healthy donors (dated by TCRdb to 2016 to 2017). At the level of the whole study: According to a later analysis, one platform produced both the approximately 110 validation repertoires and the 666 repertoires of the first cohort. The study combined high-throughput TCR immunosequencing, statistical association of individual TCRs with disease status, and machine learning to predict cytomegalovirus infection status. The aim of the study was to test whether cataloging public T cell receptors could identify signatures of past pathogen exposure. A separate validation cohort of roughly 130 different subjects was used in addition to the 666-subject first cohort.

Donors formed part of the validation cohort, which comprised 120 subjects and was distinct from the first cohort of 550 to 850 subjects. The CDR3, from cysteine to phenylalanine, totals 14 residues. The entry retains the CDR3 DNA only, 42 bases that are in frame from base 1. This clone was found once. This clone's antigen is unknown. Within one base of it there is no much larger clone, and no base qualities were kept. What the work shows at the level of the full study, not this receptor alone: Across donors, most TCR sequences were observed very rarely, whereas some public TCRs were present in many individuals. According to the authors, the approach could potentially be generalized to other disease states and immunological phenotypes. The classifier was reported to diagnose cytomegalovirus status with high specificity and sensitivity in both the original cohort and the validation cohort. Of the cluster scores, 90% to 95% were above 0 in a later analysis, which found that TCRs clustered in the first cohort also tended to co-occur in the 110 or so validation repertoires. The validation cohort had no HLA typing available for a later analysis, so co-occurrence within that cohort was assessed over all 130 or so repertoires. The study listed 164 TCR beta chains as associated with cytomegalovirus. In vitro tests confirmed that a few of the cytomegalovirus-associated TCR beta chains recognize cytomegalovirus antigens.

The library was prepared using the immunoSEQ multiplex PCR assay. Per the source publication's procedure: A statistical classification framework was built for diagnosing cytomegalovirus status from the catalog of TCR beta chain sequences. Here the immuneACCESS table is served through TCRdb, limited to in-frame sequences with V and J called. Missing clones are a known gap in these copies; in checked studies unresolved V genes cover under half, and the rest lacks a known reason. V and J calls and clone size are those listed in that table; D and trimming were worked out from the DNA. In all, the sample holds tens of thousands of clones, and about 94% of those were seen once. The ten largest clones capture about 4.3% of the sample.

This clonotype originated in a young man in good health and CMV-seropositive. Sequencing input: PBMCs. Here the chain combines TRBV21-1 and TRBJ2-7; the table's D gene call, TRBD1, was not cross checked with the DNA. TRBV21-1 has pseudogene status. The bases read TGTGCCAGCAGCTTACGGGACAGGGTCCACGAGCAGTACTTC. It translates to CASSLRDRVHEQYF.